The source of this TCR beta chain is a study of blood T cells in healthy people across ages. Study results and caveats: When one million T cells were used, diversity estimates were thought to be underestimates. Percentage of naive T cells showed a strong correlation with TCR beta diversity.

The CDR3 extends over 12 amino acids. Germline V gene data show CDR1 as MNHEY and CDR2 as SVGEGT. Trimming pared 7 bases from V and 4 bases from J, leaving 10 bases between. To note about this clonotype: Its target is unknown.

A second roughly 6 to 11 cycle PCR used barcoded and J-beta primers. TCRdb itself ran the 5' RACE reads through MiXCR, one entry per CDR3 protein. This table holds 800,000 to 950,000 distinct CDR3 sequences, under 40% found once. This TCR was sampled from a man aged 18 to 30 in good health. The specimen sequenced was blood. V is TRBV6-2 or TRBV6-3 and J is TRBJ1-1, with TRBD1 as a possible D gene (5 bases). The CDR3 loop is CASTWGSTEAFF. CDR3 nucleotides: TGTGCCAGCACCTGGGGCAGCACTGAAGCTTTCTTT.